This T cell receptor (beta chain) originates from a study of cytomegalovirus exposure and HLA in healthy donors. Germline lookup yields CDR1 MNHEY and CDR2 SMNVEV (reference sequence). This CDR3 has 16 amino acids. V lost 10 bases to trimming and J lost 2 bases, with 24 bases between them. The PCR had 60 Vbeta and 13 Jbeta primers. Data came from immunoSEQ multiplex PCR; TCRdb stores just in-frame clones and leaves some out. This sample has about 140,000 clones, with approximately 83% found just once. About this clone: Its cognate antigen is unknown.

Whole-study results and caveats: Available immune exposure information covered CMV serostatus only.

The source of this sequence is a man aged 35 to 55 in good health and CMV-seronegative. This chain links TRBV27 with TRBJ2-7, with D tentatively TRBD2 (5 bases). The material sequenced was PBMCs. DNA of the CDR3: TGTGCCACCGCGGGCCAGGCCTCACTGGGGACCTACGAGCAGTACTTC. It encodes CATAGQASLGTYEQYF.